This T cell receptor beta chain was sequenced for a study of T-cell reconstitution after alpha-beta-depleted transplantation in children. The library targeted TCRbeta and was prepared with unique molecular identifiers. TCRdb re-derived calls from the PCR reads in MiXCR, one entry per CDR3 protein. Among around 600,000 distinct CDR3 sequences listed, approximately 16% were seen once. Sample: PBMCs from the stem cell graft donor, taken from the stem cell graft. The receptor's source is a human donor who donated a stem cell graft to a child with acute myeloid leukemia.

The CDR3 spells CASTPDRANSPLHF. The DNA of the CDR3 is TGTGCCAGCACCCCCGACAGGGCCAATTCACCCCTCCACTTT. The chain recombines TRBV12-3 or TRBV12-4 with TRBJ1-6; 7 bases line up with TRBD1. This CDR3 is 14 amino acids long. Trimming cost V 7 bases and J 7 bases; bases outside gene matches: 7.